This T cell receptor (beta chain) originates from a study of metastatic and nonmetastatic thyroid tumors. No patient had received any treatment before thyroid surgery. The CDR3 has 16 residues. Germline-derived CDR1 and CDR2 are SGHNT and YYREEE (reference sequence). Losses at the gene ends were 4 bases for V and 3 bases for J; bases not matched to a gene: 9. The sample holds many counts of this clone. TCRdb re-called clones from the PCR reads using MiXCR. In the table there are about 21,000 clones, about 30% of which are singletons. The sequencing sample was made of blood. The TCR was taken from a female donor with papillary thyroid cancer or a benign thyroid nodule (not recorded which). Some clones in this sample may be carry-over from other donors' samples. This rearrangement joins TRBV5-4 to TRBJ2-2, with 7 bases identical to TRBD1. CDR3 sequence: CASSRPGQSYTGELFF. The DNA of the CDR3 is TGTGCCAGCAGCCGCCCGGGACAGTCCTACACCGGGGAGCTGTTTTTT.